The entry below gives a single TCR beta chain sequence along with its context. Its matching antigen is unknown. Germline-derived CDR1 and CDR2 are SGHTA and FQGTGA. This CDR3 is built from 14 residues. V lost 2 bases and J 4 bases, leaving 11 bases between the germline ends. The data were taken from a study of shared clonotypes between healthy human individuals. Notes on the study in general: In contrast to clonotypes shared by all four donors, non-shared clonotypes had lower generation probabilities. Inspection by rarefaction showed sorted-subset sequencing to be incomplete despite large depth.

Terminally differentiated effector memory CD45RA+ cells were excluded by CCR7 positive selection of CD45RO-negative cells. TCRdb keeps only in-frame clones here, not all; method: immunoSEQ multiplex PCR. Altogether about 550,000 clones are present, less than 97% being singletons, with the ten largest covering roughly 0.1%. The sample consisted of naive CD8+ T cells sorted from blood. V usage is TRBV7-3 and J usage is TRBJ2-5; perhaps TRBD1 as D (5 bases). The sequence came from a woman between 25 and 40 years old in good health. The CDR3 sequence is CASSLRQGSETQYF. The CDR3, as DNA: TGTGCCAGCAGCTTACGGCAGGGATCAGAGACCCAGTACTTC.